What follows is one T cell receptor beta chain and its context. These data belong to a study of blood T cell repertoires in COVID-19. On the study more broadly: COVID-19 samples from acute and convalescent phases originated in the United States, Italy and Spain. Nucleic acid was either cDNA or gDNA, and it came from T cells, B-cell-depleted T cells, or PBMCs.

Between the trimmed V and J ends, which lost 2 bases and 0 bases, there was a span of 8 bases. The germline gives CDR1 MDHEN, CDR2 SYDVKM. The CDR3 totals 15 residues. Under the authors' procedure: Reference gene primer amplification yielded estimated nucleated cell counts. Sequencing used immunoSEQ multiplex PCR; TCRdb keeps in-frame clones, though not all of them. V and J calls and clone size are copied from that table; D and trimming were computed from the DNA. The sample has tens of thousands of clones, more than 90% seen once. Sequencing input: peripheral blood. The source of this sequence is an older woman with active COVID-19. The chain carries TRBV28 and TRBJ1-5; no clear D gene. CDR3 region: CASSLVQLSNQPQHF. Written as DNA, the CDR3 is TGTGCCAGCAGTTTAGTGCAACTTAGCAATCAGCCCCAGCATTTT.